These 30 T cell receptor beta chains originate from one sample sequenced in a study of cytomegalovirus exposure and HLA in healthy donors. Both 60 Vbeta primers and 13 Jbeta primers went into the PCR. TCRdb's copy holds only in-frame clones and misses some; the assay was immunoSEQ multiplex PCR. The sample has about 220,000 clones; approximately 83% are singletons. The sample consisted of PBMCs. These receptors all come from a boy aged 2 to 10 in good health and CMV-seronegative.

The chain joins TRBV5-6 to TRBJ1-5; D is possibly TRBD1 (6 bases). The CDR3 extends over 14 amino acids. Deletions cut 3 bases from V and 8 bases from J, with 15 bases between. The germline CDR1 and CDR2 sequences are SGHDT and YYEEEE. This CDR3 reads CASSSNRVLEPQHF. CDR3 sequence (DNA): TGTGCCAGCAGCTCGAACAGGGTGCTGGAGCCCCAGCATTTT.

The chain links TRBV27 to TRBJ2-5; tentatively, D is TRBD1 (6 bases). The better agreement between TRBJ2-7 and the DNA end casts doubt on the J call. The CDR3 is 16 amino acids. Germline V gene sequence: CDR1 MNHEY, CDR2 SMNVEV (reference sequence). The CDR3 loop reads CASSLSFNRAHYEQYF. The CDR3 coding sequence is TGTGCCAGCAGTTTATCGTTTAACAGGGCCCACTACGAGCAGTACTTC.

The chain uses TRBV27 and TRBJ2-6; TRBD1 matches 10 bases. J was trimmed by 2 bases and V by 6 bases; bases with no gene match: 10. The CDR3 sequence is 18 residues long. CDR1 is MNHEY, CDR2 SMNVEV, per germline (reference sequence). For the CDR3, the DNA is TGTGCCAGCAGATCACCTCGACAGGGGGCGGCTGGGGCCAACGTCCTGACTTTC. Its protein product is CASRSPRQGAAGANVLTF.

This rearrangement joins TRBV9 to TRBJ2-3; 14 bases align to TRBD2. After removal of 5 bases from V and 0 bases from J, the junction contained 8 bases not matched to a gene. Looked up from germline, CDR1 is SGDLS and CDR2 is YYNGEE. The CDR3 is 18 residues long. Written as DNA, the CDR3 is TGTGCCAGCAGAGCCGGGACTAGCGGGAGCTGGAGCACAGATACGCAGTATTTT. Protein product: CASRAGTSGSWSTDTQYF. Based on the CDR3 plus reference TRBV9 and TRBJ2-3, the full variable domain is DSGVTQTPKHLITATGQRVTLRCSPRSGDLSVYWYQQSLDQGLQFLIQYYNGEERAKGNILERFSAQQFPDLHSELNLSSLELGDSALYFCASRAGTSGSWSTDTQYFGPGTRLTVL.

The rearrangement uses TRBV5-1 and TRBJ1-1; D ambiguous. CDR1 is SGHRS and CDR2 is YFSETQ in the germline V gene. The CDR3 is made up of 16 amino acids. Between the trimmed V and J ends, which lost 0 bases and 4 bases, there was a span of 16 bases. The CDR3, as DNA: TGCGCCAGCAGCTTGGTAGGTTGGGAGGTTGGCACTGAAGCTTTCTTT. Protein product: CASSLVGWEVGTEAFF. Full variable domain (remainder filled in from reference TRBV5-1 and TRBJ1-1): KAGVTQTPRYLIKTRGQQVTLSCSPISGHRSVSWYQQTPGQGLQFLFEYFSETQRNKGNFPGRFSGRQFSNSRSEMNVSTLELGDSALYLCASSLVGWEVGTEAFFGQGTRLTVV.

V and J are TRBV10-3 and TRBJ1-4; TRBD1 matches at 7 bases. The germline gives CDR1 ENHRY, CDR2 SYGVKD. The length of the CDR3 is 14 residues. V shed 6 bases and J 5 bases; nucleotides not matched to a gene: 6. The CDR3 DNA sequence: TGTGCCATCAGCGGAACACAGGGGAATGAAAAACTGTTTTTT. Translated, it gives CAISGTQGNEKLFF.

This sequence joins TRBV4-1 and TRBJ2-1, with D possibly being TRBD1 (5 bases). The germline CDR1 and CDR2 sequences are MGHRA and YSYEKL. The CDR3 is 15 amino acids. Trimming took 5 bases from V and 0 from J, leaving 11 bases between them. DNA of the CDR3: TGCGCCAGCAGCTCTGGGGCGGACTCCTACAATGAGCAGTTCTTC. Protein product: CASSSGADSYNEQFF.

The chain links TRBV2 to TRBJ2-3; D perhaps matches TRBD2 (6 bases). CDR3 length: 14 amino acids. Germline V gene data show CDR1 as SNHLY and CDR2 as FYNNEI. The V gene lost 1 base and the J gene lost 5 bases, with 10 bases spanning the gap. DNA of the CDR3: TGTGCCAGCAGTGAAGGGAGGGGAGGAGATACGCAGTATTTT. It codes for CASSEGRGGDTQYF.

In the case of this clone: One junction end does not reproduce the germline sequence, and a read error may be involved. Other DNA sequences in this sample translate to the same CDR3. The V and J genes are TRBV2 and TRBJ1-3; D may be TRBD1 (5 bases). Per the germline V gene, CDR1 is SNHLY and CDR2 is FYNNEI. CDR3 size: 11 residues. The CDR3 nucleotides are TGCGCCTCAACAGGCGGAAACACCATATATTTT. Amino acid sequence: CASTGGNTIYF.

The CDR3 DNA sequence: TGTGCCAGCAGCTTAGGGGGACTAGCGAGCTCCTACGAGCAGTACTTC. Its protein is CASSLGGLASSYEQYF. The chain combines TRBV11-2 with TRBJ2-7; 10 nucleotides line up with TRBD2. Germline CDR1 is SGHAT and CDR2 is FQNNGV. The CDR3 spans 16 residues. Unmatched junction bases numbered 3, after V lost 1 base and J lost 0 bases.

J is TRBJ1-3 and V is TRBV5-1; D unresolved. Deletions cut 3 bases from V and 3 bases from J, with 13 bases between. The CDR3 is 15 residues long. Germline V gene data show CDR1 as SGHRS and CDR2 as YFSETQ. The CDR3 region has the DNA TGCGCCAGCAGCTCCACAGCGGCGGTTGGAAACACCATATATTTT. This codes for CASSSTAAVGNTIYF. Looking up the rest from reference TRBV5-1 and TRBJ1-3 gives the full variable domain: KAGVTQTPRYLIKTRGQQVTLSCSPISGHRSVSWYQQTPGQGLQFLFEYFSETQRNKGNFPGRFSGRQFSNSRSEMNVSTLELGDSALYLCASSSTAAVGNTIYFGEGSWLTVV.

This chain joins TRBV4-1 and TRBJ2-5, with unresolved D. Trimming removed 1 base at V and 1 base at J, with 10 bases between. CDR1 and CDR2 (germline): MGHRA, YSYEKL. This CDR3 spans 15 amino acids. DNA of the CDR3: TGCGCCAGCAGCCAAGGCCTTACTACCCAAGAGACCCAGTACTTC. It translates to CASSQGLTTQETQYF.

The CDR3 DNA is TGTGCCAGTAGTATAGGCGGAACCGGGGAGCTGTTTTTT. Translation: CASSIGGTGELFF. The chain links TRBV19 to TRBJ2-2, with D hard to call. The V end was cut by 1 base, the J end by 5 bases, with 5 bases between. CDR1 is LNHDA and CDR2 is SQIVND in the germline V gene (reference sequence). The CDR3 totals 13 residues.

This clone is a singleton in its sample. The CDR3 region is CASGLVEQTQYF. As DNA, the CDR3 is TGTGCTAGTGGTTTGGTAGAACAGACGCAGTATTTT. This sequence joins TRBV12-5 and TRBJ2-3; D is ambiguous. Germline V lookup: CDR1 LGHNT, CDR2 FRNRAP. The V end was cut by 0 bases, the J end by 9 bases, with 7 bases between. The CDR3 consists of 12 residues.

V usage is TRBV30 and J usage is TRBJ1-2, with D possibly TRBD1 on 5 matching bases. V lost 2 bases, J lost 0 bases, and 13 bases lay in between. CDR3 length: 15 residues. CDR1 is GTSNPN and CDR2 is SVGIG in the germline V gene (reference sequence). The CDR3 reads CAWSMGLSPNYGYTF. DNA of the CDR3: TGTGCCTGGAGTATGGGACTTTCACCTAACTATGGCTACACCTTC.

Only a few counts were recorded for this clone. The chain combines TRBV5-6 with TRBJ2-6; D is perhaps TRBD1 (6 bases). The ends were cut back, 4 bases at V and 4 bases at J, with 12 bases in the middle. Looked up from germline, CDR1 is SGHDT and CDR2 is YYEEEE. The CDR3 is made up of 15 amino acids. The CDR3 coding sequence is TGTGCCAGCAGCCCAACAGGGCCCGGGGCCAACGTCCTGACTTTC. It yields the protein CASSPTGPGANVLTF.

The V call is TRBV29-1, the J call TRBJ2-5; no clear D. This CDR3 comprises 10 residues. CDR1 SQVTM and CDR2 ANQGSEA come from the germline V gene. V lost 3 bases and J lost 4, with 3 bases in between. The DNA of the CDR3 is TGCAGCGTTGATCTAGAGACCCAGTACTTC. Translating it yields CSVDLETQYF.

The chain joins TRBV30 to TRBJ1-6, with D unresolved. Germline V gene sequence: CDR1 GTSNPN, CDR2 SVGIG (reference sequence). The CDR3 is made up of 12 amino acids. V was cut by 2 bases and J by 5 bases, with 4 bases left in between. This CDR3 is CAWSLDNSPLHF. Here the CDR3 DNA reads TGTGCCTGGAGTCTAGATAATTCACCCCTCCACTTT.

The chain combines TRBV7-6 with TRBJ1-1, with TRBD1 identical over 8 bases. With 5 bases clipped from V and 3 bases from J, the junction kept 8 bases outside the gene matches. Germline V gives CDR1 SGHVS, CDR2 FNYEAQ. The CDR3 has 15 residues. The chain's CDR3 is CASSDRTGTDTEAFF. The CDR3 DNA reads TGTGCCAGCAGCGACCGGACAGGGACGGACACTGAAGCTTTCTTT.

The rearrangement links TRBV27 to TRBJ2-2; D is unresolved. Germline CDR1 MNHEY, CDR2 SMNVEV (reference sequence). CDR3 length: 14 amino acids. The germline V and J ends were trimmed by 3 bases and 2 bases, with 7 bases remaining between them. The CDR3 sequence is CASSFGGNTGELFF. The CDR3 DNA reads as TGTGCCAGCAGTTTTGGCGGAAACACCGGGGAGCTGTTTTTT.

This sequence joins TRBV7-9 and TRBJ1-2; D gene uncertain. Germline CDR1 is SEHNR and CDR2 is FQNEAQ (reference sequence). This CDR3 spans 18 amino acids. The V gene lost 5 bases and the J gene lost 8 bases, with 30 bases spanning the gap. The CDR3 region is CASSGSTGQFGVSRGYTF. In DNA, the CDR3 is TGTGCCAGCAGCGGATCGACCGGGCAATTCGGGGTATCGCGCGGCTACACCTTC.

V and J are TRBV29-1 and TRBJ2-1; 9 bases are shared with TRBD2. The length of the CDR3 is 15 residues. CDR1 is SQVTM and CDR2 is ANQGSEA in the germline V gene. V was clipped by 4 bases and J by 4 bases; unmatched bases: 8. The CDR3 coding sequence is TGCAGCGTTGGCCTTAGCGGGGGAGGGTACAATGAGCAGTTCTTC. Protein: CSVGLSGGGYNEQFF.

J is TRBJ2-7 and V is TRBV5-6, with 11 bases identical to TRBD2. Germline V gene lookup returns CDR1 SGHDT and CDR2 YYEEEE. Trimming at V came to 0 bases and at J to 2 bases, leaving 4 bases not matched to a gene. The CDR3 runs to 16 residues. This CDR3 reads CASSLAGLAVTYEQYF. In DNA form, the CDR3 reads TGTGCCAGCAGCTTGGCGGGACTAGCGGTAACCTACGAGCAGTACTTC.

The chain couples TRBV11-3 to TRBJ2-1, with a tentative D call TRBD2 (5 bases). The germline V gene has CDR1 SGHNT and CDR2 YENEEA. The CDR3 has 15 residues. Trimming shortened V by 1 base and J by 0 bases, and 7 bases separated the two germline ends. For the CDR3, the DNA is TGTGCCAGCAGCTTAGTGGGGAGCTCCTACAATGAGCAGTTCTTC. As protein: CASSLVGSSYNEQFF.

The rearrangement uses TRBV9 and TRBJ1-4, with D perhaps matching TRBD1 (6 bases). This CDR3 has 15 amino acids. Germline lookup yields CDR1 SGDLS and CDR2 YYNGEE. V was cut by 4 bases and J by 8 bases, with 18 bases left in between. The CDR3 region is CASSRLTRGGEKLFF. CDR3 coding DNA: TGTGCCAGCAGCAGACTAACCAGGGGTGGAGAAAAACTGTTTTTT.

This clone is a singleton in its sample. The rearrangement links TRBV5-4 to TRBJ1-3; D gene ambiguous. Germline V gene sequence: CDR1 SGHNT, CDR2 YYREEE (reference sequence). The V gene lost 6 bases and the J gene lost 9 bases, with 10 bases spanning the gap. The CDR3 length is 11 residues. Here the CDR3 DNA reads TGTGCCAGCACCGCCGGAGCCACCATATATTTT. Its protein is CASTAGATIYF.

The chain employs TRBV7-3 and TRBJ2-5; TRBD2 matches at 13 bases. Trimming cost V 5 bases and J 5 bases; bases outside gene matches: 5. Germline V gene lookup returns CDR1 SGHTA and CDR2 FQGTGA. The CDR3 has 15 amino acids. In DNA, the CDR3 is TGTGCCAGCAGCGAAGGACTAGCGGGGGAGGAGACCCAGTACTTC. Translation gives CASSEGLAGEETQYF.

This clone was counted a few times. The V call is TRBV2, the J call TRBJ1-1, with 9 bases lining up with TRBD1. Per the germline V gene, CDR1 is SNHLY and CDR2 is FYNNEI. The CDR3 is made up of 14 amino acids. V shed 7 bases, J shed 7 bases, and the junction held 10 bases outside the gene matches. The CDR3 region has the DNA TGTGCCAGCACTAAAAGGACAGGGGAGAGTGAAGCTTTCTTT. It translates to CASTKRTGESEAFF.

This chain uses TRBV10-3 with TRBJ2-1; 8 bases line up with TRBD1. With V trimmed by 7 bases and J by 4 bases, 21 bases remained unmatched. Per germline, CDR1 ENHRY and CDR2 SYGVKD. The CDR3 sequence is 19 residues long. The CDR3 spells CAIIPGDRIMSGGYNEQFF. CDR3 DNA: TGTGCCATCATCCCCGGGGACAGGATCATGAGCGGCGGTTACAATGAGCAGTTCTTC.

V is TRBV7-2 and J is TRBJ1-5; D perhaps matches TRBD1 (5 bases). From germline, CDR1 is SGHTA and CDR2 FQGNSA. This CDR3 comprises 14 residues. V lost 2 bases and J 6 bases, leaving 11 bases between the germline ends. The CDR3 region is CASSLIGVGQPQHF. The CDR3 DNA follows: TGTGCCAGCAGCTTAATAGGGGTGGGTCAGCCCCAGCATTTT.